The 23 T cell receptor beta chains in this list originate from one sample, sequenced in a study of beta chain features in type 1 diabetes. Study outcomes and limitations: When Type 1 diabetes patients were examined, their TCRB CDR3s proved moderately but significantly shorter in all four CD4+ subsets.

These receptors' antigens are unknown. Sequenced material consisted of expressed TCRB transcripts (all of the isolated RNA was reverse transcribed). Method: immunoSEQ multiplex PCR; TCRdb's copy keeps in-frame clones and lacks some. The sample shows over 650,000 clones, more than 13% of them seen only once. Sequencing used naive CD4+ T cells from blood. These receptors all stem from a man younger than 35 with type 1 diabetes.

The chain carries TRBV28 and TRBJ1-1, with D unresolved. In germline, CDR1 is MDHEN, CDR2 SYDVKM. The CDR3 length is 13 residues. Deletions cut 8 bases from V and 3 bases from J, with 13 bases between. The chain's CDR3 is CASCTLVDTEAFF. The CDR3 DNA sequence: TGTGCCAGCTGCACTTTGGTGGACACTGAAGCTTTCTTT. Combining the CDR3 with reference TRBV28 and TRBJ1-1 gives the whole variable domain DVKVTQSSRYLVKRTGEKVFLECVQDMDHENMFWYRQDPGLGLRLIYFSYDVKMKEKGDIPEGYSVSREKKERFSLILESASTNQTSMYLCASCTLVDTEAFFGQGTRLTVV.

The rearrangement links TRBV29-1 to TRBJ1-1; TRBD1 might be the D (5 bases). The CDR3 is 14 residues long. Germline lookup yields CDR1 SQVTM and CDR2 ANQGSEA. V shed 5 bases and J shed 5 bases, with 18 bases lying between them. For the CDR3, the DNA is TGCAGCGTTCCGAAGGGGCCCATAGGGACTGAAGCTTTCTTT. Its translation: CSVPKGPIGTEAFF.

The chain uses TRBV6-6 and TRBJ2-2, with D possibly matching TRBD1 (5 bases). Germline V gives CDR1 MNHNY, CDR2 SVGAGI (reference sequence). Trimming left V 2 bases short and J 1 base short, with 8 bases between. This CDR3 has 15 residues. CDR3 loop: CASSYEGQNTGELFF. The CDR3 DNA follows: TGTGCCAGCAGTTACGAAGGACAGAACACCGGGGAGCTGTTTTTT.

This clone appeared a few times. The chain uses TRBV2 and TRBJ1-3; D is unclear. The germline gives CDR1 SNHLY, CDR2 FYNNEI. Between the trimmed V and J ends, which lost 2 bases and 2 bases, there was a span of 10 bases. The CDR3 contains 15 residues. CDR3 bases: TGTGCCAGCAGTGAATACGCAGGCCCTGGAAACACCATATATTTT. The encoded protein is CASSEYAGPGNTIYF.

The V call is TRBV11-1, the J call TRBJ1-2; D is uncertain. The CDR3 sequence is 12 residues long. The V gene's germline CDR1 is SGHAT and CDR2 FQDESV (reference sequence). Trimming shortened V by 7 bases and J by 6 bases, and 12 bases separated the two germline ends. The CDR3 sequence: CASKALRNGYTF. For the CDR3, the DNA is TGTGCCAGCAAGGCCTTGCGGAATGGCTACACCTTC.

This chain uses TRBV30 with TRBJ1-4, with 10 positions matching TRBD1. With V trimmed by 2 bases and J by 8 bases, 14 bases remained unmatched. Germline V gene data show CDR1 as GTSNPN and CDR2 as SVGIG (reference sequence). This CDR3 is built from 17 residues. The CDR3 spells CAWSPRWTGGIGEKLFF. In DNA form, the CDR3 reads TGTGCCTGGAGTCCCCGGTGGACAGGGGGTATAGGGGAAAAACTGTTTTTT. Complete variable domain (other parts from reference TRBV30 and TRBJ1-4): SQTIHQWPATLVQPVGSPLSLECTVEGTSNPNLYWYRQAAGRGLQLLFYSVGIGQISSEVPQNLSASRPQDRQFILSSKKLLLSDSGFYLCAWSPRWTGGIGEKLFFGSGTQLSVL.

This clone was observed a few times. The gene calls are TRBV9 and TRBJ2-2, with D maybe TRBD1 (5 bases). Germline V gene data show CDR1 as SGDLS and CDR2 as YYNGEE. The CDR3 is made up of 14 amino acids. The V gene lost 0 bases and the J gene lost 5 bases, with 8 bases spanning the gap. CDR3 DNA: TGTGCCAGCAGCGTAGTGGCAGGGACCGGGGAGCTGTTTTTT. Protein sequence: CASSVVAGTGELFF. Full variable domain (remainder filled in from reference TRBV9 and TRBJ2-2): DSGVTQTPKHLITATGQRVTLRCSPRSGDLSVYWYQQSLDQGLQFLIQYYNGEERAKGNILERFSAQQFPDLHSELNLSSLELGDSALYFCASSVVAGTGELFFGEGSRLTVL.

The J gene is TRBJ2-5, the V gene TRBV6-5, with D uncertain. The germline CDR1 and CDR2 sequences are MNHEY and SVGAGI. Trimming removed 6 bases from V and 4 bases from J, with 15 bases in between. The length of the CDR3 is 14 residues. In DNA form, the CDR3 reads TGTGCCAGCAGCCCGACCATGTCCCGAGAGACCCAGTACTTC. Translation: CASSPTMSRETQYF.

J is TRBJ2-6 and V is TRBV30; no reliable D call. The V and J ends lost 3 bases and 6 bases respectively, with 9 bases between them. The length of the CDR3 is 13 residues. CDR1 and CDR2 from the germline V gene are GTSNPN and SVGIG (reference sequence). This CDR3 is CAWSLIVANVLTF. As DNA, the CDR3 is TGTGCCTGGAGCCTAATAGTGGCCAACGTCCTGACTTTC.

This clone has just a few counts. V usage is TRBV7-9 and J usage is TRBJ2-2, with D perhaps given as TRBD1 or TRBD2 (5 bases each). The V and J ends lost 2 bases and 4 bases respectively, with 11 bases between them. Germline assignment: CDR1 SEHNR and CDR2 FQNEAQ (reference sequence). This CDR3 has 15 amino acids. Written as DNA, the CDR3 is TGTGCCAGCAGCTTAACAGGACTCGCCACCGGGGAGCTGTTTTTT. Protein: CASSLTGLATGELFF.

V usage is TRBV7-2 and J usage is TRBJ2-1; 10 bases agree with TRBD2. The CDR3 is 16 residues long. Per germline, CDR1 SGHTA and CDR2 FQGNSA. V was pared by 3 bases and J by 3 bases, with 5 bases of the junction left unmatched. The CDR3 DNA sequence: TGTGCCAGCAGCTTTCCGATAGCGGGGGGCTACAATGAGCAGTTCTTC. It yields the protein CASSFPIAGGYNEQFF.

This clone appeared a few times. The J gene is TRBJ2-7, the V gene TRBV5-1; D not certain. The CDR3 has 15 residues. V was clipped by 0 bases and J by 3 bases, with 13 bases between them. Germline CDR1 is SGHRS and CDR2 is YFSETQ. In nucleotides, the CDR3 is TGCGCCAGCAGCTTGGAGGGTGTGGCACGCTACGAGCAGTACTTC. Protein product: CASSLEGVARYEQYF.

The chain uses TRBV5-4 and TRBJ1-4; possible D gene TRBD1, 5 bases. CDR1 is SGHNT, CDR2 YYREEE, per germline (reference sequence). Between the trimmed V and J ends, which lost 3 bases and 8 bases, there was a span of 14 bases. This CDR3 spans 14 amino acids. This CDR3 reads CASSSGTPGEKLFF. For the CDR3, the DNA is TGTGCCAGCAGCTCCGGGACCCCGGGGGAAAAACTGTTTTTT.

This clone was recorded a few times. The gene calls are TRBV15 and TRBJ2-1; TRBD1 agrees at 12 bases. Germline V CDR1 and CDR2: LNHNV, YYDKDF (reference sequence). Trimming took 3 bases from V and 1 from J; bases not matched to a gene: 4. This CDR3 has 17 amino acids. This CDR3 reads CATSRGQGAASYNEQFF. CDR3 DNA: TGTGCCACCAGCAGGGGACAGGGGGCCGCTTCCTACAATGAGCAGTTCTTC.

The CDR3 nucleotides read TGTGCCAGCAGCCAATGGGGGGACACTGAAGCTTTCTTT. The encoded protein is CASSQWGDTEAFF. The V gene is TRBV14, the J gene TRBJ1-1, with D possibly matching TRBD1 (5 bases). Trimming removed 2 bases from V and 3 bases from J, with 7 bases in between. Per germline, CDR1 SGHDN and CDR2 FVKESK. This CDR3 spans 13 amino acids.

This clone has a handful of counts. The chain links TRBV18 to TRBJ2-7, with 8 nucleotides matching TRBD1. J lost 3 bases, V lost 6 bases, and 4 bases had no gene match. Germline CDR1 and CDR2: KGHSH and LQKENI. This CDR3 has 13 amino acids. The chain's CDR3 is CASSLGQVYEQYF. The CDR3 bases are TGTGCCAGCTCTTTGGGACAGGTCTACGAGCAGTACTTC. Filled out from reference TRBV18 and TRBJ2-7, the complete variable domain reads NAGVMQNPRHLVRRRGQEARLRCSPMKGHSHVYWYRQLPEEGLKFMVYLQKENIIDESGMPKERFSAEFPKEGPSILRIQQVVRGDSAAYFCASSLGQVYEQYFGPGTRLTVT.

The rearrangement joins TRBV7-2 to TRBJ2-7; D gene uncertain. The V end was cut by 5 bases, the J end by 3 bases, with 20 bases between. The CDR3 length is 16 residues. Germline assignment: CDR1 SGHTA and CDR2 FQGNSA. This chain's CDR3 is CASSPRGHLTGYEQYF. CDR3 in DNA: TGTGCCAGCAGCCCCCGTGGGCACTTGACGGGCTACGAGCAGTACTTC.

The table lists this clone with a few counts. This chain connects TRBV28 to TRBJ2-4, with D possibly matching TRBD1 (6 bases). This CDR3 is built from 14 residues. In germline, CDR1 is MDHEN, CDR2 SYDVKM. V gave up 11 bases and J gave up 0 bases, with 14 bases separating them. CDR3: CASRDTLAKNIQYF. The CDR3 DNA sequence: TGTGCCTCCCGGGACACTTTAGCCAAAAACATTCAGTACTTC.

Of note for this clone: The same CDR3 can be traced to other DNA sequences in this sample. CDR3 nucleotide sequence: TGCGCCAGCAGCGGGGACAGCTACAATGAGCAGTTCTTC. Translated, it gives CASSGDSYNEQFF. This sequence joins TRBV5-1 and TRBJ2-1, with TRBD1 matching 7 bases. The CDR3 runs to 13 residues. Germline loops: CDR1 SGHRS, CDR2 YFSETQ. Trimming took 4 bases from V and 3 from J; bases not matched to a gene: 1.

This clone occurred a few times. This chain links TRBV7-9 with TRBJ1-1; a possible D gene is TRBD1 (5 bases). Trimming removed 8 bases at V and 4 bases at J, with 11 bases between. This CDR3 is built from 12 residues. Germline V CDR1 and CDR2: SEHNR, FQNEAQ (reference sequence). The DNA for the CDR3 is TGTGCCAGCGCTCTGAGGGGCACTGAAGCTTTCTTT. Its translation: CASALRGTEAFF. Filled out from reference TRBV7-9 and TRBJ1-1, the complete variable domain reads DTGVSQNPRHKITKRGQNVTFRCDPISEHNRLYWYRQTLGQGPEFLTYFQNEAQLEKSRLLSDRFSAERPKGSFSTLEIQRTEQGDSAMYLCASALRGTEAFFGQGTRLTVV.

This clone was counted between two and nine times. The chain employs TRBV9 and TRBJ1-3; D is uncertain. CDR3 length: 16 amino acids. The germline V gene has CDR1 SGDLS and CDR2 YYNGEE. V lost 0 bases and J 0 bases, leaving 10 bases between the germline ends. The CDR3 protein is CASSVGTVFSGNTIYF. In DNA, the CDR3 is TGTGCCAGCAGCGTAGGAACAGTCTTCTCTGGAAACACCATATATTTT.

This chain links TRBV13 with TRBJ2-1; 10 bases align to TRBD2. The CDR3 is 16 amino acids. Trimming took 1 base from V and 5 from J; bases not matched to a gene: 5. CDR1 is PRHDT and CDR2 is FYEKMQ in the germline V gene (reference sequence). The CDR3 sequence is CASSLEVLAGNNEQFF. In nucleotides, the CDR3 is TGTGCCAGCAGCTTAGAGGTACTAGCGGGAAACAATGAGCAGTTCTTC.

The gene calls are TRBV4-1 and TRBJ2-3, with 13 bases matching TRBD2. Trimming removed 3 bases from V and 0 bases from J; junction bases left unmatched: 6. Germline V gene data show CDR1 as MGHRA and CDR2 as YSYEKL. The CDR3 runs 18 residues. The CDR3 DNA follows: TGCGCCAGCAGCCACCGTCGGACTAGCGGGAGTAGCACAGATACGCAGTATTTT. Encoded protein: CASSHRRTSGSSTDTQYF.